This TCR beta chain derives from a study of siplizumab effects on memory and regulatory T cells. Study-wide points: The naive T cell population seemed more diverse than memory cells and seemed a major contributor to the alloresponse.

About this clone: Its antigen is unknown.

The table came from immunoSEQ multiplex PCR; TCRdb's copy has only in-frame clones and leaves some out. Here the sample spans about 72,000 clones, about 90% being singletons. This receptor was identified in a human donor in good health. The sequenced sample was CD8+ T cells sorted from blood.

This chain's CDR3 is CASSWDTNNEQFF. The CDR3 region has the DNA TGTGCCAGCAGCTGGGACACTAACAATGAGCAGTTCTTC. This chain joins TRBV7-6 and TRBJ2-1, with D maybe TRBD1 (6 bases). Germline values: CDR1 SGHVS, CDR2 FNYEAQ. Trimming removed 4 bases at V and 5 bases at J, with 9 bases between. This CDR3 contains 13 residues.